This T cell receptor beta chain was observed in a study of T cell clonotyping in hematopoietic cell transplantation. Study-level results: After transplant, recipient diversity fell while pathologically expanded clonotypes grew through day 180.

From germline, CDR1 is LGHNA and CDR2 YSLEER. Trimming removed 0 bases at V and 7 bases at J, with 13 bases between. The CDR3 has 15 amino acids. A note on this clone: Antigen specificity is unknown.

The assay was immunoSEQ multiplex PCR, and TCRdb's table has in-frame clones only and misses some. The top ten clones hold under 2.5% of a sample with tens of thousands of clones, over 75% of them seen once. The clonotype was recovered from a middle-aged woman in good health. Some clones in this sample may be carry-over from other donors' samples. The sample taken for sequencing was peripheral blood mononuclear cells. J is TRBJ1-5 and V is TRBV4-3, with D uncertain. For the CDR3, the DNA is TGCGCCAGCAGCCAAGACGAGCGGAGACCCCAGCCCCAGCATTTT. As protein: CASSQDERRPQPQHF.